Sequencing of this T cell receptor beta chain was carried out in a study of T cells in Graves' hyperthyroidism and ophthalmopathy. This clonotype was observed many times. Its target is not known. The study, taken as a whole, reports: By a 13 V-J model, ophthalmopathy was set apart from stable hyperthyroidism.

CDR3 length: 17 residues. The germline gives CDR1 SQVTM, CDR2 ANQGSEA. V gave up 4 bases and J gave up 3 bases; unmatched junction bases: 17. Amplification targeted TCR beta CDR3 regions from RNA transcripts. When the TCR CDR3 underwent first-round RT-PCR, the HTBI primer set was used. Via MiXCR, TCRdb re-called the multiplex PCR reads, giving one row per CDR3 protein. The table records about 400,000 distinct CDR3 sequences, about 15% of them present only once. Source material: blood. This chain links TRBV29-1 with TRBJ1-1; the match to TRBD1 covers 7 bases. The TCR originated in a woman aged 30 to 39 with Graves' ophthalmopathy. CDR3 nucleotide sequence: TGCAGCGTTGTCGGACCGGGACAGTCCTACTGGGACACTGAAGCTTTCTTT. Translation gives CSVVGPGQSYWDTEAFF.